The 30 T cell receptor beta chains below come from one sample, sequenced in a study of human T cells and chemical hapten exposure. Described time point: patch test 1, 2 weeks after DPC sensitization. Stated treatment: therapeutic diphenylcyclopropenone sensitization with weekly scalp DPC. A single record per CDR3 protein comes from TCRdb applying MiXCR to the RACE reads. The sample consists of some 120,000 distinct CDR3 sequences, about 12% of them appearing once. This specimen was whole blood, taken in connection with sensitization to the hapten diphenylcyclopropenone (DPC). The receptors come from a woman aged 45-65 years with alopecia areata. Some clones in this sample may be carry-over from other donors' samples.

V gene TRBV7-9 combines with J gene TRBJ1-1; D is unclear. V lost 5 bases, J lost 6 bases, and 7 bases lay in between. Germline lookup yields CDR1 SEHNR and CDR2 FQNEAQ (reference sequence). This CDR3 comprises 11 residues. The CDR3 bases are TGTGCCAGCAGCCGTTCTGCTGAAGCTTTCTTT. It encodes CASSRSAEAFF. Together with reference TRBV7-9 and TRBJ1-1, the CDR3 gives the full variable domain: DTGVSQNPRHKITKRGQNVTFRCDPISEHNRLYWYRQTLGQGPEFLTYFQNEAQLEKSRLLSDRFSAERPKGSFSTLEIQRTEQGDSAMYLCASSRSAEAFFGQGTRLTVV.

The V call is TRBV28, the J call TRBJ2-5, with a possible D match to TRBD1 (6 bases). Between the trimmed V and J ends, which lost 6 bases and 2 bases, there was a span of 13 bases. This CDR3 spans 14 amino acids. The germline CDR1 and CDR2 sequences are MDHEN and SYDVKM. CDR3 sequence (DNA): TGTGCCAGCAGCTTAGACAGGCGTCAAGAGACCCAGTACTTC. Its translation: CASSLDRRQETQYF.

The gene calls are TRBV3-1 and TRBJ2-1; TRBD2 aligns across 11 bases. This CDR3 has 17 amino acids. V was pared by 3 bases and J by 2 bases, with 6 bases of the junction left unmatched. The germline gives CDR1 LGHDT, CDR2 YNNKEL (reference sequence). Written as DNA, the CDR3 is TGTGCCAGCAGCCAGAGCTTAGCGGGAGGGCCCTACAATGAGCAGTTCTTC. Its protein is CASSQSLAGGPYNEQFF.

This clonotype was seen only a few times. The rearrangement links TRBV28 to TRBJ2-7; weak D call: TRBD1 (6 bases). The CDR3 is made up of 15 amino acids. V lost 5 bases and J 4 bases, leaving 18 bases between the germline ends. The germline gives CDR1 MDHEN, CDR2 SYDVKM. The chain's CDR3 is CASSVGGPRRYEQYF. CDR3 DNA: TGTGCCAGCAGTGTAGGGGGACCCCGTCGGTACGAGCAGTACTTC.

V gene TRBV2 combines with J gene TRBJ2-3; D not certain. CDR1 SNHLY and CDR2 FYNNEI come from the germline V gene. The CDR3 has 13 residues. Between the trimmed V and J ends, which lost 7 bases and 1 base, there was a span of 9 bases. The DNA of the CDR3 is TGTGCCAGCAATTACGGAGGCACAGATACGCAGTATTTT. It yields the protein CASNYGGTDTQYF.

The genes are TRBV6-6 and TRBJ2-4; D possibly matches TRBD1 or TRBD2 (5 bases each). Germline CDR1 reads MNHNY; CDR2 reads SVGAGI (reference sequence). The CDR3 is made up of 17 amino acids. Trimming left V 5 bases short and J 1 base short, with 18 bases between. CDR3 nucleotides: TGTGCCAGCAGTGACCGGGACGATGGTGATGCCAAAAACATTCAGTACTTC. Encoded protein: CASSDRDDGDAKNIQYF.

The chain has TRBV7-2 and TRBJ2-5, with D hard to call. The CDR3 spans 12 residues. With 5 bases removed from V and 4 bases from J, the gap between germline ends came to 8 bases. The V gene's germline CDR1 is SGHTA and CDR2 FQGNSA. CDR3 amino acids: CASSLGPETQYF. The CDR3 region has the DNA TGTGCCAGCAGCCTAGGGCCAGAGACCCAGTACTTC.

This clonotype was picked up one time. The V call is TRBV7-2, the J call TRBJ1-1; D not certain. The CDR3 length is 13 residues. Trimming left V 6 bases short and J 2 bases short, with 10 bases between. Germline V gene data show CDR1 as SGHTA and CDR2 as FQGNSA. CDR3 nucleotides: TGTGCCAGCAGGTTTGACATTAACACTGAAGCTTTCTTT. As protein: CASRFDINTEAFF.

This sequence joins TRBV4-1 and TRBJ2-7; TRBD1 agrees at 7 bases. The CDR3 length is 14 residues. Germline loops: CDR1 MGHRA, CDR2 YSYEKL. Losses at the gene ends were 4 bases for V and 0 bases for J; bases not matched to a gene: 3. The DNA of the CDR3 is TGCGCCAGCAGCCCCGGACAGGTCTCCTACGAGCAGTACTTC. As protein: CASSPGQVSYEQYF.

A word on this clonotype: Relative to the germline gene, one junction end is altered; a read error may explain this. The chain links TRBV28 to TRBJ2-4; D possibly matches TRBD1 or TRBD2 (5 bases each). Germline loops: CDR1 MDHEN, CDR2 SYDVKM. The CDR3 spans 18 residues. This CDR3 reads CASSLPGRSGRMRNIRYF. The CDR3 region has the DNA TGTGCCAGCAGTTTACCGGGACGCTCCGGAAGGATGAGAAACATTCGGTACTTC. The variable domain in full, completed from reference TRBV28 and TRBJ2-4, reads DVKVTQSSRYLVKRTGEKVFLECVQDMDHENMFWYRQDPGLGLRLIYFSYDVKMKEKGDIPEGYSVSREKKERFSLILESASTNQTSMYLCASSLPGRSGRMRNIRYFGAGTRLSVL.

This clonotype has a handful of counts. V usage is TRBV5-5 and J usage is TRBJ1-1, with 8 nucleotides matching TRBD1. The germline V gene has CDR1 SGHKS and CDR2 YYEKEE (reference sequence). The CDR3 has 14 amino acids. The junction had 3 bases not matched to a gene; V was cut back by 3 bases and J by 2 bases. Here the CDR3 DNA reads TGTGCCAGCAGCTACAGGGGGGTTAACACTGAAGCTTTCTTT. Its protein is CASSYRGVNTEAFF.

This rearrangement joins TRBV27 to TRBJ2-7; no clear D gene. Germline-derived CDR1 and CDR2 are MNHEY and SMNVEV (reference sequence). There are 14 residues in the CDR3. V lost 3 bases to trimming and J lost 1 base, with 10 bases between them. CDR3 coding DNA: TGTGCCAGCAGTTTTGCAGGTCGGTCCTACGAGCAGTACTTC. This gives the protein CASSFAGRSYEQYF.

Only a few counts were recorded for this clonotype. V usage is TRBV6-6 and J usage is TRBJ1-4; 8 nucleotides agree with TRBD1. Losses at the gene ends were 4 bases for V and 8 bases for J; bases not matched to a gene: 15. The length of the CDR3 is 17 residues. Germline values: CDR1 MNHNY, CDR2 SVGAGI (reference sequence). The CDR3 sequence is CASSSSGIPQGGEKLFF. CDR3 in DNA: TGTGCCAGCAGTTCATCCGGTATTCCACAGGGGGGAGAAAAACTGTTTTTT.

This clonotype was observed at least ten times. The chain uses TRBV29-1 and TRBJ2-1; D perhaps matches TRBD2 (6 bases). The CDR3 sequence is 13 residues long. Germline V gene lookup returns CDR1 SQVTM and CDR2 ANQGSEA. V was cut by 3 bases and J by 8 bases, with 14 bases left in between. The CDR3 DNA is TGCAGCGTTGACGGGACGTCTAGCGATGAGCAGTTCTTC. This gives the protein CSVDGTSSDEQFF.

The rearrangement uses TRBV7-2 and TRBJ2-3; D gene uncertain. This CDR3 has 15 residues. V was shortened by 1 base and J by 0 bases, with 8 bases between the two germline ends. The germline V gene has CDR1 SGHTA and CDR2 FQGNSA. The CDR3 DNA reads as TGTGCCAGCAGCTTAGAGGCCAGCAGCACAGATACGCAGTATTTT. It codes for CASSLEASSTDTQYF.

This chain uses TRBV5-1 with TRBJ2-7; D might be TRBD1 (6 bases). In germline, CDR1 is SGHRS, CDR2 YFSETQ. The V end lost 6 bases, the J end lost 1 base, and 14 bases lay between the germline ends. CDR3 length: 14 residues. As DNA, the CDR3 is TGCGCCAGCACCCGGACGACAGGATCCTACGAGCAGTACTTC. Its translation: CASTRTTGSYEQYF. The full variable domain, in which reference TRBV5-1 and TRBJ2-7 provide the parts outside the CDR3, is KAGVTQTPRYLIKTRGQQVTLSCSPISGHRSVSWYQQTPGQGLQFLFEYFSETQRNKGNFPGRFSGRQFSNSRSEMNVSTLELGDSALYLCASTRTTGSYEQYFGPGTRLTVT.

This clonotype appeared a few times. The rearrangement joins TRBV7-9 to TRBJ2-5; no clear D gene. The CDR3 extends over 14 amino acids. Germline CDR1 and CDR2: SEHNR and FQNEAQ (reference sequence). Trimming cost V 6 bases and J 0 bases, with 11 bases left between them. For the CDR3, the DNA is TGTGCCAGCAGGGAGACGGGCGACCAAGAGACCCAGTACTTC. It encodes CASRETGDQETQYF.

The CDR3 DNA reads as TGTGCCAGCGCAGGGCGCCGGAATGAAAACACCATATATTTT. As protein: CASAGRRNENTIYF. The V gene is TRBV12-3 or TRBV12-4, the J gene TRBJ1-3, with TRBD1 as a possible D gene (5 bases). V gave up 8 bases and J gave up 6 bases, with 17 bases separating them. The CDR3 is 14 amino acids.

This clonotype came up a few times. The chain combines TRBV6-2 or TRBV6-3 with TRBJ2-5, with 12 nucleotides matching TRBD2. The CDR3 is made up of 17 amino acids. CDR1 and CDR2 from the germline V gene are MNHEY and SVGEGT. The junction had 10 bases not matched to a gene; V was cut back by 6 bases and J by 2 bases. This chain's CDR3 is CASRRLAGARPQETQYF. CDR3 nucleotide sequence: TGTGCCAGCAGGAGACTAGCGGGAGCGAGGCCACAAGAGACCCAGTACTTC.

The sample holds a few counts of this clonotype. V is TRBV6-6 and J is TRBJ2-1, with 8 bases that match TRBD1. With V trimmed by 6 bases and J by 0 bases, 16 bases remained unmatched. CDR1 is MNHNY and CDR2 is SVGAGI in the germline V gene (reference sequence). CDR3 length: 19 residues. The CDR3 loop reads CASSPTGDLRRSSYNEQFF. CDR3 nucleotides: TGTGCCAGCAGCCCGACAGGGGATCTGCGGAGGAGCTCCTACAATGAGCAGTTCTTC.

The V and J genes are TRBV11-2 and TRBJ2-3; D possibly corresponds to TRBD2 (6 bases). The germline CDR1 and CDR2 sequences are SGHAT and FQNNGV. V was cut by 3 bases and J by 4 bases, with 11 bases left in between. CDR3 size: 14 residues. The CDR3 is CASSFQTRADTQYF. CDR3 coding DNA: TGTGCCAGCAGCTTCCAGACTAGGGCAGATACGCAGTATTTT. Drawing the rest from reference TRBV11-2 and TRBJ2-3, the complete variable domain is EAGVAQSPRYKIIEKRQSVAFWCNPISGHATLYWYQQILGQGPKLLIQFQNNGVVDDSQLPKDRFSAERLKGVDSTLKIQPAKLEDSAVYLCASSFQTRADTQYFGPGTRLTVL.

This clonotype was counted ten times or more. CDR3 bases: TGTGCCAGCAGCTCAGAGACAGGCGTCGTCTCGAACAATGAGCAGTTCTTC. This codes for CASSSETGVVSNNEQFF. V gene TRBV7-6 combines with J gene TRBJ2-1; TRBD1 is a possible D gene (6 bases). This CDR3 comprises 17 residues. Germline V lookup: CDR1 SGHVS, CDR2 FNYEAQ. Trimming shortened V by 4 bases and J by 5 bases, and 21 bases separated the two germline ends.

This clonotype was detected many times. This sequence joins TRBV6-5 and TRBJ2-6, with a weak D call TRBD1 (5 bases). This CDR3 comprises 14 residues. Germline CDR1 reads MNHEY; CDR2 reads SVGAGI. V lost 6 bases, J lost 2 bases, and 8 bases lay in between. The CDR3 spells CASRGVAGANVLTF. The CDR3 DNA reads as TGTGCCAGCAGAGGGGTTGCTGGGGCCAACGTCCTGACTTTC.

A few counts support this clonotype. V and J are TRBV28 and TRBJ1-4, with D maybe TRBD1 (5 bases). Trimming shortened V by 3 bases and J by 7 bases, and 12 bases separated the two germline ends. Germline assignment: CDR1 MDHEN and CDR2 SYDVKM. This CDR3 is built from 14 residues. CDR3 protein: CASSLVRRGEKLFF. The CDR3 region has the DNA TGTGCCAGCAGTTTGGTACGGAGGGGTGAAAAACTGTTTTTT.

This clonotype showed up just a few times. The chain is built from TRBV7-7 and TRBJ2-5; TRBD1 matches at 8 bases. J gave up 9 bases and V 3 bases, and 12 bases lay outside the gene matches. This CDR3 comprises 15 residues. The germline V gene encodes CDR1 SSHAT and CDR2 FNYEAQ (reference sequence). CDR3 coding DNA: TGTGCCAGCAGCTTCTCCGGGACAGGCGTCGTGGCCCAGTACTTC. It encodes CASSFSGTGVVAQYF.

On this clonotype itself: One end of the junction varies from germline; a read error may be responsible. This sequence joins TRBV7-9 and TRBJ2-3; 9 bases are a match to TRBD1. The CDR3 length is 15 residues. Germline V gene data show CDR1 as SEHNR and CDR2 as FQNEAQ (reference sequence). The CDR3 is CASGFGTGSTDTQYF. In DNA form, the CDR3 reads TGTGCCAGCGGCTTTGGGACAGGGTCGACAGATACGCAGTATTTT.

This clonotype was seen ten or more times. This chain uses TRBV29-1 with TRBJ1-2; no clear D gene. Trimming removed 6 bases at V and 10 bases at J, with 15 bases between. This CDR3 is built from 11 residues. Germline V gene lookup returns CDR1 SQVTM and CDR2 ANQGSEA. This CDR3 is CSVGEEWFYTF. The CDR3 DNA reads as TGCAGCGTCGGAGAAGAGTGGTTCTACACCTTC. The complete variable domain, with remaining parts taken from reference TRBV29-1 and TRBJ1-2, reads SAVISQKPSRDICQRGTSLTIQCQVDSQVTMMFWYRQQPGQSLTLIATANQGSEATYESGFVIDKFPISRPNLTFSTLTVSNMSPEDSSIYLCSVGEEWFYTFGSGTRLTVV.

This sequence joins TRBV28 and TRBJ2-5; no firm D call. This CDR3 contains 11 residues. Germline V gene data show CDR1 as MDHEN and CDR2 as SYDVKM. V lost 6 bases to trimming and J lost 5 bases, with 7 bases between them. This CDR3 reads CASRGGETQYF. CDR3 DNA sequence: TGTGCCAGCAGGGGTGGGGAGACCCAGTACTTC.

There are a few counts of this clonotype. CDR3 DNA sequence: TGTGCCAGCACCGGAGACCGGGAGACCCAGTACTTC. Amino acid sequence: CASTGDRETQYF. The chain uses TRBV28 and TRBJ2-5; D is undetermined. There are 12 residues in the CDR3. The germline V and J ends were trimmed by 7 bases and 5 bases, with 11 bases remaining between them. Germline CDR1 MDHEN, CDR2 SYDVKM.

This clonotype was detected a few times. This chain connects TRBV5-4 to TRBJ2-5; D ambiguous. Germline V gene sequence: CDR1 SGHNT, CDR2 YYREEE (reference sequence). V shed 0 bases and J shed 2 bases, with 11 bases lying between them. The CDR3 spans 15 residues. Here the CDR3 DNA reads TGTGCCAGCAGCTTGGACCTGGCAGCTCAAGAGACCCAGTACTTC. Translated: CASSLDLAAQETQYF.